Presented here are 7 T cell receptor beta chains from one specimen sequenced in a study of T cells expressing NK-cell markers. TCRdb re-analyzed the 5' RACE reads; it lists each CDR3 protein once, without DNA. The listing contains about 260,000 distinct CDR3 sequences. The source material was blood T cells: a sorted CD56 or NKG2C T cell subset, CD4+ or CD8+ T cells, or bulk PBMC T cells (not recorded which). Source of these receptors: a woman between 18 and 75 years old in good health.

The rearrangement uses TRBV10-2 and TRBJ1-3; the D gene TCRdb calls, TRBD1, cannot be checked with no DNA. The germline gives CDR1 WSHSY, CDR2 SAAADI. CDR3 length: 13 amino acids. The CDR3 spells CASSDQRRNTIYF.

The chain links TRBV7-3 to TRBJ2-6; absent DNA, TCRdb's TRBD2 call cannot be checked. Germline CDR1 and CDR2: SGHTA and FQGTGA. The CDR3 is 14 amino acids. The CDR3 loop reads CASSPSSGANVLTF.

The genes are TRBV6-2 or TRBV6-3 and TRBJ2-1; TCRdb's D call, TRBD1, is unchecked because there is no DNA. Germline CDR1 and CDR2: MNHEY and SVGEGT. This CDR3 is 18 amino acids long. CDR3 sequence: CASGLMGASGGANNEQFF.

The chain employs TRBV5-1 and TRBJ2-5; TCRdb reports TRBD2, a call that lacks DNA to check it against. The CDR3 is 20 residues long. CDR1 SGHRS and CDR2 YFSETQ come from the germline V gene. CDR3 in amino acids: CASSERPGLAGGRIRETQYF.

The chain links TRBV29-1 to TRBJ1-2. Germline V lookup: CDR1 SQVTM, CDR2 ANQGSEA. The length of the CDR3 is 13 residues. The CDR3 sequence is CSVGQARADGYTF.

The chain carries TRBV14 and TRBJ2-7; TCRdb names TRBD2, which stays unverified in the absence of DNA. The CDR3 is 16 amino acids. The germline V gene has CDR1 SGHDN and CDR2 FVKESK. This chain's CDR3 is CASSQMGKREYCEQYF.

The V gene is TRBV20-1, the J gene TRBJ2-7; absent DNA, TCRdb's TRBD1 call cannot be checked. This CDR3 has 11 amino acids. Looked up from germline, CDR1 is DFQATT and CDR2 is SNEGSKA (reference sequence). The CDR3 sequence: CSADTLSEQYF.